This T cell receptor (beta chain) came from a study of shared T cell receptors in the human thymus (dated by TCRdb to about 2021). The study in broad terms: The study examined how the human thymus generates shared, self-reactive T-cell receptor alpha chains.

A note on this clone: Its antigen has not been determined. No much larger clone is present one base from it, and per-base qualities are unavailable.

V is clipped by 1 base and J by 5 bases, and the sequence between their germline boundaries is 8 bases long. The CDR3 goes from the cysteine to the phenylalanine over 13 residues. Just CDR3 DNA is preserved here, 39 bases in frame from base 1. For CDR1 and CDR2, the germline V gene (reference sequence) lists MNHEY and SMNVEV. To prepare the library, the immunoSEQ multiplex PCR assay was applied. As stored in TCRdb, this immuneACCESS dataset retains in-frame rearrangements with V and J assigned. A fraction of the clones does not appear; measured against another copy, unresolved V genes explain less than half of the discrepancy, and the remainder lacks a known reason. Counted in this sample were approximately 580,000 clones; 70% to 80% of them appeared once. The biggest ten clones account for around 0.013% of the sample. This sample was shared with a second study, whose subject was human thymus T cells. From the second report: Donors were immunologically healthy infants undergoing open corrective cardiac surgery for congenital heart defects in Finland. Thymus tissue was collected as surgical resects that were removed during corrective cardiac surgery. V and J gene segment usage appeared biased in both thymic and peripheral blood repertoires. The related research reported highly overlapping thymic TCR repertoires among unrelated individuals. The study described the TCR alpha and beta repertoires in under 10 infant thymus samples and a few matching peripheral blood samples. The infant donors were roughly 7 to 244 days old, and the cohort included five or six males and two females. Thymocytes were freed from the tissue by mechanical means and kept at -70 degrees C as pellets of about 9-30 million cells. A QIAsymphony instrument was used to extract genomic DNA from the frozen cell pellets. TCRB and TCRAD loci were amplified from a standardized quantity of quality-controlled genomic DNA using the immunoSEQ multiplex PCR assay. Amplicons spanned the V(D)J region at a length sufficient to cover the CDR3 and identify V and J genes. Through the commercial immunoSEQ service, the amplicons were sequenced on an Illumina platform. Corrections for primer bias and sequencing errors followed previously described methods, while TCRAD and TCRB definitions were based on the IMGT database. Repertoires were analysed with immunoSEQ Analyzer 3.0 and VDJTools, covering basic statistics, V/J segment usage, diversity estimates, rarefaction and pairwise overlap. Diversity was estimated using the Chao1, ChaoE, Efron-Thisted, Shannon and inverse Simpson indices, and was also estimated on datasets down-sampled to the size of the smallest sample. Repertoire overlap was determined by strict matching of CDR3 nucleotide sequence, V gene and J gene, and Jaccard-based multidimensional scaling clustering was applied. On average, thymus samples yielded 800,000 or so unique TCRB clonotypes, whereas blood samples yielded some 92,000.

The TCR sequence derives from a boy under three years old with a congenital heart defect. Donor details come from another sample of the same person, matched by shared clones. The chain links TRBV27 with TRBJ2-5, and the D gene may be TRBD2, 5 bases matching. The material sequenced was thymocytes. CDR3 reads: CASSLYRGETQYF. The sequenced DNA is TGTGCCAGCAGTTTATACAGAGGGGAGACCCAGTACTTC.